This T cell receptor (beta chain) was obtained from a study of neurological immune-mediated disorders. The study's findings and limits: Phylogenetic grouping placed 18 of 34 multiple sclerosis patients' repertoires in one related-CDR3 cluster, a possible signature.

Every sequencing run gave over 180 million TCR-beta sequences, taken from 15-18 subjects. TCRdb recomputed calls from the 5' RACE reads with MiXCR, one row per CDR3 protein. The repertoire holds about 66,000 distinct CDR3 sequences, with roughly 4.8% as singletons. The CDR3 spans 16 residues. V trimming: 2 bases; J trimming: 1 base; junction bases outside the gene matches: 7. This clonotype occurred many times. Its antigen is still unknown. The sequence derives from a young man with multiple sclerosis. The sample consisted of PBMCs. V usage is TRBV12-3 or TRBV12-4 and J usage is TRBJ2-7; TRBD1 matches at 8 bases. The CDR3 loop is CASSLNPDRASYEQYF. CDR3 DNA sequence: TGTGCCAGCAGTTTAAACCCGGACAGGGCTTCCTACGAGCAGTACTTC.